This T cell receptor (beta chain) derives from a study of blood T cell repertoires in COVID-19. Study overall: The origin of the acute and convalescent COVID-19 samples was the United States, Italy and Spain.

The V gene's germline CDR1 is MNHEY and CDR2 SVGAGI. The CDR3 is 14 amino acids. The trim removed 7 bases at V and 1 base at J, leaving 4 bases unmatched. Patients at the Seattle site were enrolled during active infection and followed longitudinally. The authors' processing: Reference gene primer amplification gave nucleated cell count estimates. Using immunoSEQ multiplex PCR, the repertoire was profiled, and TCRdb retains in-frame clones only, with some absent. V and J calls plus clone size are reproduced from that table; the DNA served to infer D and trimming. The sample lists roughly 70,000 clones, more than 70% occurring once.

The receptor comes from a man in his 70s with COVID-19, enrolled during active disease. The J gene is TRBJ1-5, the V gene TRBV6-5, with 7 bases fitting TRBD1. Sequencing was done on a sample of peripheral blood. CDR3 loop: CASNPTGSNQPQHF. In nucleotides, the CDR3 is TGTGCCAGCAACCCGACAGGGAGCAATCAGCCCCAGCATTTT.